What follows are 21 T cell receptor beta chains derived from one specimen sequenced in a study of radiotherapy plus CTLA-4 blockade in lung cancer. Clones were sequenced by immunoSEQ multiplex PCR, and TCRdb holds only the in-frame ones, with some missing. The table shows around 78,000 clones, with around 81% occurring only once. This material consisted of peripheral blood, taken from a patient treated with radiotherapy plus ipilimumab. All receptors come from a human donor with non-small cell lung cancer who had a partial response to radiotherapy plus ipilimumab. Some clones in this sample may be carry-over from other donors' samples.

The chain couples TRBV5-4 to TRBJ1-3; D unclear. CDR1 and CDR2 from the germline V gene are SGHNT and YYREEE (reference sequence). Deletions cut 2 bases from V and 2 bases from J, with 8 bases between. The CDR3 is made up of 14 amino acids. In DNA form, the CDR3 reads TGTGCCAGCAGCTTTGTCGGGGCTGGAAACACCATATATTTT. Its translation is CASSFVGAGNTIYF. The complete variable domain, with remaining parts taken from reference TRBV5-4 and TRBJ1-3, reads ETGVTQSPTHLIKTRGQQVTLRCSSQSGHNTVSWYQQALGQGPQFIFQYYREEENGRGNFPPRFSGLQFPNYSSELNVNALELDDSALYLCASSFVGAGNTIYFGEGSWLTVV.

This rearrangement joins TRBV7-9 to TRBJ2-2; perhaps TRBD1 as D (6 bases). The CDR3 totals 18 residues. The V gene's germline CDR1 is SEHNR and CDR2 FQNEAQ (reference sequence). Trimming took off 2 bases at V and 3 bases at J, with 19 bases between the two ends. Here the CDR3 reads CASSLTHVWGRDTGELFF. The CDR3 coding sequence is TGTGCCAGCAGCTTAACCCACGTTTGGGGGCGCGACACCGGGGAGCTGTTTTTT. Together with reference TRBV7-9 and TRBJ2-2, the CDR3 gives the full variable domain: DTGVSQNPRHKITKRGQNVTFRCDPISEHNRLYWYRQTLGQGPEFLTYFQNEAQLEKSRLLSDRFSAERPKGSFSTLEIQRTEQGDSAMYLCASSLTHVWGRDTGELFFGEGSRLTVL.

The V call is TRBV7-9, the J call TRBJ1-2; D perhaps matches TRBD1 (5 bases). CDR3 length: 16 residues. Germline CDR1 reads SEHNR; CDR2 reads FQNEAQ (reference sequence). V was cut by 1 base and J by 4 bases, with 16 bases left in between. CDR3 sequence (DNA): TGTGCCAGCAGCTTAGTTACAGGCGGGATCGGCTATGGCTACACCTTC. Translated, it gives CASSLVTGGIGYGYTF.

The CDR3 here is CATSRRQELNEKLFF. The CDR3 region has the DNA TGTGCCACCAGCAGACGACAGGAACTGAATGAAAAACTGTTTTTT. V and J are TRBV15 and TRBJ1-4; tentative D call: TRBD1 (6 bases). The CDR3 is 15 amino acids. The germline V gene has CDR1 LNHNV and CDR2 YYDKDF (reference sequence). Trimming stripped 2 bases from V and 5 bases from J, with 12 bases between.

This CDR3 reads CATSRRTSGAVTQYF. CDR3 DNA sequence: TGTGCCACCAGCAGGAGGACTAGCGGGGCTGTCACGCAGTATTTT. The gene calls are TRBV15 and TRBJ2-3; 12 positions match TRBD2. The V and J ends lost 3 bases and 9 bases, in that order; junction bases with no gene match: 7. This CDR3 contains 15 residues. The germline CDR1 and CDR2 sequences are LNHNV and YYDKDF (reference sequence).

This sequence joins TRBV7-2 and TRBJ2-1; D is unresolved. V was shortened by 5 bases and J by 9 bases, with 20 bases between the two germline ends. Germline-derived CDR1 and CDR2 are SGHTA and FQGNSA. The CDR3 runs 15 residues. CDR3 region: CASSPPATARGEQFF. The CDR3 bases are TGTGCCAGCAGCCCCCCGGCCACAGCCCGTGGTGAGCAGTTCTTC.

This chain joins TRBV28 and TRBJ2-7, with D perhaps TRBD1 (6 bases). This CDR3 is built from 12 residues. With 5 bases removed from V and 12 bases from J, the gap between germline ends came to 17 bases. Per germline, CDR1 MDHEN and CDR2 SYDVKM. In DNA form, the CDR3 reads TGTGCCAGCAGTACCCCCGACAGGAGGAGGTACTTC. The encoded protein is CASSTPDRRRYF. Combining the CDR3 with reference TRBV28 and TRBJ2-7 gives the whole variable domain DVKVTQSSRYLVKRTGEKVFLECVQDMDHENMFWYRQDPGLGLRLIYFSYDVKMKEKGDIPEGYSVSREKKERFSLILESASTNQTSMYLCASSTPDRRRYFGPGTRLTVT.

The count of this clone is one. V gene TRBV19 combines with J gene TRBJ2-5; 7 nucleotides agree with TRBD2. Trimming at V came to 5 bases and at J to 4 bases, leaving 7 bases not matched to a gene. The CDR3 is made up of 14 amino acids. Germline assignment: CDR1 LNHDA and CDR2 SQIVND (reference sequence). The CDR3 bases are TGTGCCAGTAGTCCAGCGGGACTTATAGAGACCCAGTACTTC. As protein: CASSPAGLIETQYF.

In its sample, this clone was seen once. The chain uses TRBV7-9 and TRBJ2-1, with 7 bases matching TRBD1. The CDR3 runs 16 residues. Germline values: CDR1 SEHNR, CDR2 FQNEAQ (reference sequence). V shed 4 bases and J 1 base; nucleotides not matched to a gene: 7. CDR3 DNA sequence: TGTGCCAGCAGCTCACGGGACAGAAGGTCCTACAATGAGCAGTTCTTC. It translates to CASSSRDRRSYNEQFF.

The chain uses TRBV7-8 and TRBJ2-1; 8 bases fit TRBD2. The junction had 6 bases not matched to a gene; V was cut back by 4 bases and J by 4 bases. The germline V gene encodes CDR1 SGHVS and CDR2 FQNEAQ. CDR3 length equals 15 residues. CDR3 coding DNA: TGTGCCAGCAGCTCCCTAGCGGGTGGATACAATGAGCAGTTCTTC. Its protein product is CASSSLAGGYNEQFF.

CDR3 sequence (DNA): TGTGCCAGCAGCTTCCTGGGGCAGAAGGAGACCCAGTACTTC. This sequence encodes CASSFLGQKETQYF. V usage is TRBV11-2 and J usage is TRBJ2-5, with a possible D match to TRBD1 (5 bases). The V gene lost 3 bases and the J gene lost 5 bases, with 13 bases spanning the gap. Germline V lookup: CDR1 SGHAT, CDR2 FQNNGV. The CDR3 loop spans 14 amino acids.

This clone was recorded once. In DNA form, the CDR3 reads TGTGCCAGTAGCCTTGCGGGAGGGTCAGATACGCAGTATTTT. It translates to CASSLAGGSDTQYF. This chain uses TRBV19 with TRBJ2-3; the match to TRBD2 covers 9 bases. J gave up 4 bases and V 6 bases, and 5 bases lay outside the gene matches. The CDR3 runs 14 residues. Germline V CDR1 and CDR2: LNHDA, SQIVND (reference sequence).

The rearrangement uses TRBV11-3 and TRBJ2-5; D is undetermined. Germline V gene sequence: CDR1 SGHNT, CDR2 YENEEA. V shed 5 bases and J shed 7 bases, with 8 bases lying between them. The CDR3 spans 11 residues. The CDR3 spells CASSASRTQYF. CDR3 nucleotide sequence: TGTGCCAGCAGCGCTAGTAGGACCCAGTACTTC.

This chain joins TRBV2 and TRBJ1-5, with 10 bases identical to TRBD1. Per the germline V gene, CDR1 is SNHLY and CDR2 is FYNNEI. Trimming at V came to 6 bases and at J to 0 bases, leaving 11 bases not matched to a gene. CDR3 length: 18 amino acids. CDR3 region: CASRDRGVILNSNQPQHF. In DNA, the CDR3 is TGTGCCAGCAGGGACAGGGGGGTTATACTGAATAGCAATCAGCCCCAGCATTTT.

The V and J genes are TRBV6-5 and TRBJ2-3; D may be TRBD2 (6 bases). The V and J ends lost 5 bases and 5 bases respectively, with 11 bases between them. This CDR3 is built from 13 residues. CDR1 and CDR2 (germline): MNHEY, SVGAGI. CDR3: CASSPRERDTQYF. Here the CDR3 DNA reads TGTGCCAGCAGTCCTCGGGAGAGAGATACGCAGTATTTT.

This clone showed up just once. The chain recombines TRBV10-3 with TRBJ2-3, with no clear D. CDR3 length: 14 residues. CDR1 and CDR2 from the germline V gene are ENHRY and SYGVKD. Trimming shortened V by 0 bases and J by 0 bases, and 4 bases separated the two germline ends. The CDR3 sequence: CAISESTSTDTQYF. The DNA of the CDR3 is TGTGCCATCAGTGAGTCAACTAGCACAGATACGCAGTATTTT.

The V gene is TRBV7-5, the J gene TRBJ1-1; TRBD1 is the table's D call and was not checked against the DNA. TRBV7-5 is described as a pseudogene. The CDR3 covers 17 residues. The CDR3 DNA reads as TGTGTCAGAAGCGTTACCGACAGGGAACCCTCGAACACTGAAGCTTTCTTT. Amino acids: CVRSVTDREPSNTEAFF.

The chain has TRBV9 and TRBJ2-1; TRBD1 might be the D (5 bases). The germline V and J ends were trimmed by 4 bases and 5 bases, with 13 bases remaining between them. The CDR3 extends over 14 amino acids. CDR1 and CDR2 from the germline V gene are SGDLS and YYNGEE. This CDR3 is CASSPRQNNNEQFF. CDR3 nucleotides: TGTGCCAGCAGCCCTCGACAGAATAACAATGAGCAGTTCTTC.

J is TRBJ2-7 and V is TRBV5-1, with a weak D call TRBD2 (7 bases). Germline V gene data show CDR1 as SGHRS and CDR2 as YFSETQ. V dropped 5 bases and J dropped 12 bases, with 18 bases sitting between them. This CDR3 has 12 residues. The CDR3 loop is CASRQTGGPVYF. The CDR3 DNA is TGCGCCAGCAGACAGACGGGGGGCCCGGTGTACTTC.

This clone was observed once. The CDR3 spells CASSLGASGSGQETQYF. In DNA form, the CDR3 reads TGCGCCAGCAGCTTGGGGGCTAGCGGGAGCGGGCAAGAGACCCAGTACTTC. The V gene is TRBV5-1, the J gene TRBJ2-5; 10 bases align to TRBD2. Germline V CDR1 and CDR2: SGHRS, YFSETQ. Trimming at V came to 0 bases and at J to 2 bases, leaving 7 bases not matched to a gene. The CDR3 runs to 17 residues.

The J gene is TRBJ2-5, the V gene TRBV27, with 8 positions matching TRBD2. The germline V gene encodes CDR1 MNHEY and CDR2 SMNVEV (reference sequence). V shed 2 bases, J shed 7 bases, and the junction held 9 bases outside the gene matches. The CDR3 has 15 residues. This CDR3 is CASSLSQRGYGTQYF. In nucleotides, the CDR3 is TGTGCCAGCAGTTTAAGCCAGCGGGGGTACGGGACCCAGTACTTC.